Shown below are 28 T cell receptor beta chains from a single sample sequenced in a study of response to subunit inactivated influenza vaccine. Each CDR3 protein gets one entry after TCRdb re-called the RT-PCR reads with MiXCR. The sample yields 150,000 to 200,000 distinct CDR3 sequences, approximately 12% seen once. Separately, the same data were catalogued under a study of T cells expressing NK-cell markers. As reported in that work: The authors generated TCR beta cDNA through 5'RACE template switching with UMIs.

The sequencing used CD8+ T cells sorted from PBMCs, collected approximately 13 days after vaccination. These receptors were collected from a man aged 45 to 65 who received an inactivated influenza vaccine.

This sequence joins TRBV14 and TRBJ2-7; the match to TRBD2 covers 8 bases. CDR1 and CDR2 from the germline V gene are SGHDN and FVKESK. V dropped 0 bases and J dropped 3; count of bases not matched to a gene: 13. This CDR3 has 18 residues. The CDR3 loop reads CASSQDRLAPNEDYEQYF. In DNA, the CDR3 is TGTGCCAGCAGCCAAGATAGACTAGCGCCGAATGAGGACTACGAGCAGTACTTC.

This clonotype occurred a few times. V is TRBV9 and J is TRBJ1-5; D not certain. The length of the CDR3 is 15 residues. V was clipped by 2 bases and J by 4 bases, with 13 bases between them. The V gene's germline CDR1 is SGDLS and CDR2 YYNGEE. The DNA for the CDR3 is TGTGCCAGCAGCGTGGGCCTCGGGATAAATCAGCCCCAGCATTTT. Protein: CASSVGLGINQPQHF. The full variable domain, in which reference TRBV9 and TRBJ1-5 provide the parts outside the CDR3, is DSGVTQTPKHLITATGQRVTLRCSPRSGDLSVYWYQQSLDQGLQFLIQYYNGEERAKGNILERFSAQQFPDLHSELNLSSLELGDSALYFCASSVGLGINQPQHFGDGTRLSIL.

V usage is TRBV10-3 and J usage is TRBJ2-7; 9 nucleotides align to TRBD1. V shed 8 bases, J shed 1 base, and the junction held 9 bases outside the gene matches. The CDR3 length is 15 residues. Germline CDR1 is ENHRY and CDR2 is SYGVKD. The CDR3 DNA is TGTGCCATCCGAGAACCGGGACAGGGTTCCTACGAGCAGTACTTC. Translation: CAIREPGQGSYEQYF.

V and J are TRBV28 and TRBJ2-2; the D is unclear. The V end was cut by 3 bases, the J end by 6 bases, with 20 bases between. Germline V gene sequence: CDR1 MDHEN, CDR2 SYDVKM. The CDR3 runs to 17 residues. The CDR3 DNA is TGTGCCAGCAGTTTGGGTGTGCTCACGGACGTGGCCGGGGAGCTGTTTTTT. Its protein product is CASSLGVLTDVAGELFF.

This clonotype has only a few counts. The chain uses TRBV3-1 and TRBJ2-1; D possibly corresponds to TRBD2 (5 bases). Germline V gives CDR1 LGHDT, CDR2 YNNKEL (reference sequence). This CDR3 is built from 16 residues. V lost 0 bases and J 2 bases, leaving 11 bases between the germline ends. The CDR3 coding sequence is TGTGCCAGCAGCCAAGAGATGAGCGGTACCTACAATGAGCAGTTCTTC. Its translation is CASSQEMSGTYNEQFF.

This clonotype was counted a few times. V gene TRBV29-1 combines with J gene TRBJ2-7, with D possibly being TRBD2 (5 bases). The CDR3 consists of 12 residues. Trimming took 2 bases from V and 4 from J, leaving 9 bases between them. Germline V CDR1 and CDR2: SQVTM, ANQGSEA. The CDR3 DNA reads as TGCAGCGTTGAAACTACGGGATACGAGCAGTACTTC. Translated: CSVETTGYEQYF.

The table lists this clonotype with a few counts. Germline and junction disagree at one end, which may indicate a read error. The J gene is TRBJ2-7, the V gene TRBV7-7, with D unresolved. Germline-derived CDR1 and CDR2 are SSHAT and FNYEAQ (reference sequence). The CDR3 runs 13 residues. The CDR3 DNA reads as TGTGCTAGCAGCTTAAATGTCCGCCACGAGCAGTACTTC. It encodes CASSLNVRHEQYF.

This clonotype was seen repeatedly, ten times or more. V usage is TRBV6-5 and J usage is TRBJ2-5; perhaps TRBD2 as D (6 bases). The V gene's germline CDR1 is MNHEY and CDR2 SVGAGI. The length of the CDR3 is 12 residues. The germline V and J ends were trimmed by 5 bases and 4 bases, with 8 bases remaining between them. The chain's CDR3 is CASSLSGETQYF. CDR3 bases: TGTGCCAGCAGTCTTAGCGGAGAGACCCAGTACTTC.

This clonotype was recorded at least ten times. The V call is TRBV19, the J call TRBJ2-6; D might be TRBD1 or TRBD2, each matching 5 bases. V dropped 3 bases and J dropped 4 bases, with 10 bases sitting between them. In germline, CDR1 is LNHDA, CDR2 SQIVND (reference sequence). The CDR3 has 15 amino acids. CDR3 nucleotides: TGTGCCAGTAGTATCGGGACGGGCGGGGCCAACGTCCTGACTTTC. This translates into CASSIGTGGANVLTF.

This clonotype was picked up a small number of times. CDR3: CASSTHGREGQNEQFF. CDR3 DNA sequence: TGTGCCAGCAGCACCCACGGGCGGGAGGGCCAGAATGAGCAGTTCTTC. The rearrangement joins TRBV7-2 to TRBJ2-1, with TRBD2 identical over 9 bases. The ends lost 5 bases at V and 7 bases at J; junction bases unmatched: 12. The CDR3 loop spans 16 amino acids. Germline CDR1 is SGHTA and CDR2 is FQGNSA.

The chain has TRBV6-4 and TRBJ2-1, with TRBD2 identical over 7 bases. This CDR3 has 14 amino acids. CDR1 and CDR2 (germline): MRHNA, SNTAGT. V lost 9 bases and J lost 1; bases outside the gene matches: 6. The CDR3 DNA reads as TGTGCCAGGATTACTAGCGAATCCTACAATGAGCAGTTCTTC. It yields the protein CARITSESYNEQFF.

This clonotype was recorded at least ten times. The chain couples TRBV12-3 or TRBV12-4 to TRBJ2-1; the D is unclear. The CDR3 has 14 residues. The ends were cut back, 5 bases at V and 10 bases at J, with 18 bases in the middle. CDR3 sequence (DNA): TGTGCCAGCAGTCCCATGGACCATCGTCGGGAGCAGTTCTTC. This translates into CASSPMDHRREQFF.

The gene calls are TRBV15 and TRBJ2-7, with 10 bases matching TRBD2. The germline V gene has CDR1 LNHNV and CDR2 YYDKDF (reference sequence). V was clipped by 0 bases and J by 5 bases; unmatched bases: 4. The CDR3 is 15 amino acids. CDR3 DNA: TGTGCCACCAGCAGAGATAGAGCGGGAGGGCACGAGCAGTACTTC. Translated: CATSRDRAGGHEQYF.

This clonotype was counted between two and nine times. The rearrangement uses TRBV29-1 and TRBJ2-1; 10 bases fit TRBD2. CDR3 length: 13 residues. The J segment lost 5 bases and the V segment lost 7 bases, leaving 5 bases of the junction unmatched. Per the germline V gene, CDR1 is SQVTM and CDR2 is ANQGSEA. CDR3 residues: CSGRTSGNNEQFF. DNA for the CDR3: TGCAGCGGACGGACTAGCGGAAACAATGAGCAGTTCTTC.

This clonotype was observed many times. The chain links TRBV12-5 to TRBJ2-1; D not certain. V was shortened by 1 base and J by 10 bases, with 17 bases between the two germline ends. The CDR3 is made up of 15 amino acids. Germline V gives CDR1 LGHNT, CDR2 FRNRAP. The CDR3 sequence is CASGLAYDGVPEQFF. CDR3 DNA: TGTGCTAGTGGTTTGGCTTACGATGGGGTGCCGGAGCAGTTCTTC.

This sequence joins TRBV27 and TRBJ2-7, with a weak D call TRBD2 (6 bases). From germline, CDR1 is MNHEY and CDR2 SMNVEV (reference sequence). CDR3 length: 14 residues. Trimming cost V 1 base and J 3 bases, with 10 bases left between them. The CDR3 loop is CASSLLGTVYEQYF. In DNA form, the CDR3 reads TGTGCCAGCAGTTTATTAGGGACTGTCTACGAGCAGTACTTC.

This clonotype was seen repeatedly, ten times or more. The V and J genes are TRBV7-8 and TRBJ2-7, with 9 nucleotides matching TRBD2. This CDR3 has 16 amino acids. The germline gives CDR1 SGHVS, CDR2 FQNEAQ. Losses at the gene ends were 4 bases for V and 2 bases for J; bases not matched to a gene: 9. CDR3 bases: TGTGCCAGCAGCTCTCCTGGCGGGAGGGCCCCCTACGAGCAGTACTTC. It yields the protein CASSSPGGRAPYEQYF.

The table lists this clonotype with a few counts. The chain recombines TRBV29-1 with TRBJ2-7; weak D call: TRBD2 (5 bases). The CDR3 consists of 12 residues. Looked up from germline, CDR1 is SQVTM and CDR2 is ANQGSEA. V gave up 6 bases and J gave up 2 bases, with 11 bases separating them. The CDR3 DNA reads as TGCAGCGTGATGGCCGGGACCTACGAGCAGTACTTC. Protein: CSVMAGTYEQYF.

This clonotype has only a few counts. V and J are TRBV4-1 and TRBJ2-5; 8 nucleotides line up with TRBD1. CDR3 length equals 15 residues. Germline CDR1 MGHRA, CDR2 YSYEKL. J gave up 6 bases and V 2 bases, and 8 bases lay outside the gene matches. As DNA, the CDR3 is TGCGCCAGCAGCCAACAAGACAGGGGCGCGAAGACCCAGTACTTC. Its translation is CASSQQDRGAKTQYF.

This clonotype was counted only a few times. The V gene is TRBV4-3, the J gene TRBJ2-7; 8 bases agree with TRBD1. This CDR3 has 16 residues. Germline-derived CDR1 and CDR2 are LGHNA and YSLEER. V shed 0 bases and J 4 bases; nucleotides not matched to a gene: 8. The CDR3 loop is CASSQEWSGGNYEQYF. As DNA, the CDR3 is TGCGCCAGCAGCCAAGAATGGTCAGGGGGCAATTACGAGCAGTACTTC.

This clonotype was counted only a few times. The gene calls are TRBV7-9 and TRBJ1-6; D is ambiguous. Germline assignment: CDR1 SEHNR and CDR2 FQNEAQ (reference sequence). The CDR3 covers 12 residues. Trimming took 2 bases from V and 6 from J, leaving 2 bases between them. CDR3 sequence (DNA): TGTGCCAGCAGCTTACGTAATTCACCCCTCCACTTT. This translates into CASSLRNSPLHF.

The chain couples TRBV25-1 to TRBJ2-7, with TRBD1 matching 9 bases. Germline-derived CDR1 and CDR2 are MGHDK and SYGVNS. The V and J ends lost 3 bases and 1 base, in that order; junction bases with no gene match: 7. The CDR3 is 16 amino acids. CDR3 nucleotide sequence: TGTGCCAGCAGTGACTCCCGACAGGGGGGGTCCTACGAGCAGTACTTC. Protein sequence: CASSDSRQGGSYEQYF.

The chain couples TRBV6-1 to TRBJ1-4, with no clear D. Germline CDR1 reads MNHNS; CDR2 reads SASEGT. There are 11 residues in the CDR3. V was clipped by 7 bases and J by 8 bases, with 8 bases between them. CDR3 nucleotides: TGTGCCAGCACCATCGGAGAAAAACTGTTTTTT. This sequence encodes CASTIGEKLFF.

The CDR3 DNA sequence: TGTGCCAGCAGCTTGGTTGGACTAGCGGGACAGGAGCAGTACTTC. Translated, it gives CASSLVGLAGQEQYF. This sequence joins TRBV5-5 and TRBJ2-7; TRBD2 matches at 12 bases. CDR3 length: 15 amino acids. Germline loops: CDR1 SGHKS, CDR2 YYEKEE (reference sequence). With 0 bases clipped from V and 7 bases from J, the junction kept 5 bases outside the gene matches.

This clonotype has more than one count but fewer than ten. The chain joins TRBV10-3 to TRBJ2-1, with 12 bases identical to TRBD2. The CDR3 has 17 residues. Germline-derived CDR1 and CDR2 are ENHRY and SYGVKD. V was pared by 4 bases and J by 4 bases, with 8 bases of the junction left unmatched. For the CDR3, the DNA is TGTGCCATCAGTGTCTCGACGGGACTAGCGGGTTACAATGAGCAGTTCTTC. It codes for CAISVSTGLAGYNEQFF.

This clonotype was seen many times. This CDR3 is CASSLDVRGSEQFF. As DNA, the CDR3 is TGTGCCAGCAGCTTAGATGTCAGGGGGAGTGAGCAGTTCTTC. The chain joins TRBV7-2 to TRBJ2-1; 7 bases align to TRBD1. CDR3 length: 14 residues. Trimming at V came to 1 base and at J to 9 bases, leaving 6 bases not matched to a gene. The germline V gene has CDR1 SGHTA and CDR2 FQGNSA.

This clonotype occurred many times. V usage is TRBV13 and J usage is TRBJ2-7; D uncertain. Between the trimmed V and J ends, which lost 5 bases and 1 base, there was a span of 9 bases. Germline V gene lookup returns CDR1 PRHDT and CDR2 FYEKMQ (reference sequence). The CDR3 spans 13 residues. The CDR3 DNA sequence: TGTGCCAGCAGCGAAGCTAGGTCCTACGAGCAGTACTTC. This encodes CASSEARSYEQYF.

This clonotype was seen only a few times. CDR3 loop: CASSPDPLGTQYF. CDR3 coding DNA: TGTGCCAGCAGCCCGGACCCACTAGGTACGCAGTATTTT. The J gene is TRBJ2-3, the V gene TRBV7-6, with D perhaps TRBD2 (5 bases). V was shortened by 5 bases and J by 8 bases, with 14 bases between the two germline ends. Germline assignment: CDR1 SGHVS and CDR2 FNYEAQ. The CDR3 is made up of 13 amino acids.